The next 6 T cell receptor beta chains were all read from a single sample in a study of PD-1 blockade in classical Hodgkin lymphoma. Assay: immunoSEQ multiplex PCR; the TCRdb copy retains only in-frame clones and omits some. The data show about 93,000 clones, about three quarters seen once. Time point defined: cycle 4 day 1 (C4D1), after about 6 weeks of nivolumab. Brentuximab vedotin exposure varied among the patients, all of whom had relapsed after autologous stem cell transplantation. The specimen was peripheral blood mononuclear cells (PBMCs), collected before the fourth cycle of nivolumab. The receptors shown here come from a human donor with classical Hodgkin lymphoma.

The gene calls are TRBV19 and TRBJ2-7; a weak D match, TRBD1 (6 bases). Per the germline V gene, CDR1 is LNHDA and CDR2 is SQIVND (reference sequence). V gave up 4 bases and J gave up 3 bases, with 10 bases separating them. The CDR3 extends over 13 amino acids. The CDR3 DNA follows: TGTGCCAGTAGTAACAGAGGGGGCTACGAGCAGTACTTC. Translating gives CASSNRGGYEQYF.

DNA for the CDR3: TGTGCCAGTAGCCTACAGGCGGGGACCCAGTACTTC. The encoded protein is CASSLQAGTQYF. The chain carries TRBV19 and TRBJ2-5; tentatively, D is TRBD1 or TRBD2 (5 bases each). CDR1 LNHDA and CDR2 SQIVND come from the germline V gene (reference sequence). The CDR3 has 12 amino acids. V was cut by 6 bases and J by 7 bases, with 12 bases left in between.

A few counts support this clone. As DNA, the CDR3 is TGTGCCAGCAGTTACAGGGTTGAGCAGTTCTTC. Its translation: CASSYRVEQFF. The chain combines TRBV28 with TRBJ2-1; a possible D gene is TRBD1 (6 bases). The length of the CDR3 is 11 residues. Germline V lookup: CDR1 MDHEN, CDR2 SYDVKM. V gave up 4 bases and J gave up 9 bases, with 7 bases separating them.

The gene calls are TRBV6-6 and TRBJ2-2; 7 nucleotides line up with TRBD2. Germline values: CDR1 MNHNY, CDR2 SVGAGI (reference sequence). There are 16 residues in the CDR3. The V gene end was trimmed by 7 bases and the J gene end by 6 bases; junction bases not matched to a gene: 14. The CDR3 protein is CASKEGLAGIAGELFF. CDR3 nucleotide sequence: TGTGCCAGCAAGGAGGGATTAGCGGGTATCGCCGGGGAGCTGTTTTTT.

The J gene is TRBJ2-7, the V gene TRBV19; TRBD1 agrees at 9 bases. The ends lost 3 bases at V and 4 bases at J; junction bases unmatched: 4. The CDR3 is 14 amino acids. Per germline, CDR1 LNHDA and CDR2 SQIVND (reference sequence). CDR3 in DNA: TGTGCCAGTAGTATCCGGGGACAGGGTTACGAGCAGTACTTC. It translates to CASSIRGQGYEQYF.

This sequence joins TRBV11-2 and TRBJ2-5, with 10 bases fitting TRBD2. Unmatched junction bases numbered 14, after V lost 2 bases and J lost 5 bases. Germline V CDR1 and CDR2: SGHAT, FQNNGV. This CDR3 contains 18 residues. CDR3 bases: TGTGCCAGCAGCTTACAAGGCTTGGGACTAGCGTTTCGGGAGACCCAGTACTTC. Translated: CASSLQGLGLAFRETQYF.